Sequencing of this T cell receptor beta chain was carried out in a study of CD8+ T cells in alopecia areata. Extraction and reverse transcription of RNA yielded cDNA as the sequencing template. The assay was immunoSEQ multiplex PCR, and TCRdb's table has in-frame clones only and misses some. The sample has 65,000 to 95,000 clones; roughly 51% are singletons. The specimen sequenced was NKG2D-high CD8+ T cells sorted from blood. The clonotype was recovered from a human donor with alopecia areata.

CDR3 in DNA: TGCAGCGTTGAAAACTTGGACTCGTCGGGTCATGAGCAGTTCTTC. Residues: CSVENLDSSGHEQFF. The chain combines TRBV29-1 with TRBJ2-1, with D possibly TRBD2 on 5 matching bases. The CDR3 runs 15 residues. V was shortened by 2 bases and J by 8 bases, with 19 bases between the two germline ends. In germline, CDR1 is SQVTM, CDR2 ANQGSEA.